This T cell receptor beta chain emerged from a study of tumor-infiltrating lymphocytes in localized non-small cell lung cancer. Only in-frame clones appear in the TCRdb table, and some are missing; sequencing was by immunoSEQ multiplex PCR. The repertoire holds a few thousand clones, with approximately 95% as singletons. Trimming took 2 bases from V and 6 from J, leaving 10 bases between them. CDR1 is SEHNR and CDR2 is FQNEAQ in the germline V gene (reference sequence). CDR3 length equals 13 residues. Concerning this clone itself: Its antigen is currently unknown.

Study results and caveats: Different pieces of the same tissue went to different assays, confounding technical variation with intratumor heterogeneity.

The sequenced material came from uninvolved lung tissue not adjacent to the tumor. The rearrangement joins TRBV7-9 to TRBJ1-2; D is ambiguous. The clonotype was recovered from a human donor with non-small cell lung cancer. Here the CDR3 DNA reads TGTGCCAGCAGCTTAACTACAGAGAATGGCTACACCTTC. Translating it yields CASSLTTENGYTF.